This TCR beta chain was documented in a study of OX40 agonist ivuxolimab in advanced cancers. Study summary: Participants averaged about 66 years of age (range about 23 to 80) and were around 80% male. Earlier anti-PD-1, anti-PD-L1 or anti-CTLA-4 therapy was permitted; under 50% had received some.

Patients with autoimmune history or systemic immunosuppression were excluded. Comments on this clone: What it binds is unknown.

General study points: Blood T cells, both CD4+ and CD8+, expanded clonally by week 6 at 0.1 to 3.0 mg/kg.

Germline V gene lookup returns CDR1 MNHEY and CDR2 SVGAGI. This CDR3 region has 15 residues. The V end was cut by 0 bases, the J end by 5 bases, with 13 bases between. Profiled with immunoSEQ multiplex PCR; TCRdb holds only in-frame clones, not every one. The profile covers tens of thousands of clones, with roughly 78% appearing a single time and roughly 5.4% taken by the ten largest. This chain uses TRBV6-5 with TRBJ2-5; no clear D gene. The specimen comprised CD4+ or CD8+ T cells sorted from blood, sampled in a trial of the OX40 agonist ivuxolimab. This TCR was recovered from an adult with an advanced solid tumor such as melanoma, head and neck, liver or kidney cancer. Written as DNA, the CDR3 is TGTGCCAGCAGTTACTCGACCGGGTTGTCTGAGACCCAGTACTTC. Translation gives CASSYSTGLSETQYF.